This TCR beta chain was retrieved from a study of blood T cell repertoires in COVID-19. The V and J ends lost 5 bases and 0 bases respectively, with 8 bases between them. The CDR3 contains 13 residues. CDR1 SEHNR and CDR2 FQNEAQ come from the germline V gene (reference sequence). In the original processing: Nucleated cell number was recorded as an estimate derived from reference gene primer amplification. Libraries were prepared by immunoSEQ multiplex PCR; TCRdb keeps only in-frame clonotypes and omits some of them. D and trimming were read from the DNA, whereas the V and J calls and clone size are those reported in that table. The table has fewer than 85,000 clones, roughly 88% seen once.

This TCR was recovered from a woman between 50 and 59 years old in a cohort sampled during active COVID-19. The V and J genes are TRBV7-9 and TRBJ2-7; D gene uncertain. Sequenced sample: peripheral blood. The CDR3 DNA reads TGTGCCAGCAGCCCCCCGAGCTCCTACGAGCAGTACTTC. Amino acids: CASSPPSSYEQYF.